Below, 24 T cell receptor beta chains from the same sample are listed, as sequenced in a study of cytomegalovirus exposure and HLA in healthy donors. This PCR relied on a set of 60 Vbeta primers and 13 Jbeta primers. Clones were read by immunoSEQ multiplex PCR, and TCRdb kept only the in-frame ones, dropping some. The sample totals some 53,000 clones. Sample: PBMCs. These receptors all come from a woman in her fifties or sixties in good health and CMV-seropositive.

The rearrangement links TRBV11-3 to TRBJ2-2; possibly TRBD2 for D (5 bases). Trimming cost V 5 bases and J 5 bases, with 15 bases left between them. Germline CDR1 SGHNT, CDR2 YENEEA. There are 15 residues in the CDR3. The CDR3 protein is CASSPLLGVTGELFF. DNA for the CDR3: TGTGCCAGCAGCCCCCTACTCGGGGTGACCGGGGAGCTGTTTTTT.

The chain is built from TRBV27 and TRBJ1-4; D is perhaps TRBD1 (5 bases). The germline V and J ends were trimmed by 0 bases and 7 bases, with 12 bases remaining between them. The germline gives CDR1 MNHEY, CDR2 SMNVEV (reference sequence). This CDR3 contains 15 residues. The chain's CDR3 is CASSLSSGGGEKLFF. DNA for the CDR3: TGTGCCAGCAGTTTATCTTCCGGGGGGGGTGAAAAACTGTTTTTT.

The V and J genes are TRBV5-4 and TRBJ1-1; no clear D gene. The ends were cut back, 0 bases at V and 1 base at J, with 4 bases in the middle. The CDR3 is 13 residues long. The germline CDR1 and CDR2 sequences are SGHNT and YYREEE (reference sequence). The CDR3, as DNA: TGTGCCAGCAGCTTGGTGAGGAACACTGAAGCTTTCTTT. Translated, it gives CASSLVRNTEAFF.

V gene TRBV18 combines with J gene TRBJ1-5, with TRBD1 identical over 11 bases. Trimming took 0 bases from V and 1 from J; bases not matched to a gene: 8. CDR3 size: 19 residues. Germline lookup yields CDR1 KGHSH and CDR2 LQKENI. The CDR3 nucleotides read TGTGCCAGCTCACCACCGAACTGGACAGGGGGCCCGAGCAATCAGCCCCAGCATTTT. Translated: CASSPPNWTGGPSNQPQHF.

CDR3 protein: CASSRTGSNEQFF. CDR3 nucleotide sequence: TGTGCCAGCAGTCGGACAGGAAGCAATGAGCAGTTCTTC. The chain uses TRBV5-8 and TRBJ2-1, with 7 nucleotides matching TRBD1. The CDR3 covers 13 residues. Germline assignment: CDR1 SGHTS and CDR2 YDEGEE. J gave up 6 bases and V 5 bases, and 5 bases lay outside the gene matches.

CDR3 protein: CASSSSGGYGTEAFF. Written as DNA, the CDR3 is TGTGCCAGCAGTTCCTCAGGGGGCTATGGCACTGAAGCTTTCTTT. The V and J genes are TRBV28 and TRBJ1-1; 8 bases map to TRBD1. Germline CDR1 and CDR2: MDHEN and SYDVKM. The CDR3 contains 15 residues. Losses at the gene ends were 4 bases for V and 4 bases for J; bases not matched to a gene: 8.

The V and J genes are TRBV29-1 and TRBJ2-3; 7 bases fit TRBD2. Germline loops: CDR1 SQVTM, CDR2 ANQGSEA. This CDR3 is 14 amino acids long. Losses at the gene ends were 4 bases for V and 6 bases for J; bases not matched to a gene: 10. The CDR3 here is CSVAAGGGVDTQYF. In nucleotides, the CDR3 is TGCAGCGTTGCTGCGGGCGGGGGAGTTGATACGCAGTATTTT.

The chain couples TRBV7-2 to TRBJ2-7, with 8 positions matching TRBD2. The CDR3 spans 14 residues. The V gene's germline CDR1 is SGHTA and CDR2 FQGNSA. The trim removed 5 bases at V and 4 bases at J, leaving 7 bases unmatched. Written as DNA, the CDR3 is TGTGCCAGCAGCCCCCCGGGGGGGCCGTACGAGCAGTACTTC. This gives the protein CASSPPGGPYEQYF.

The chain links TRBV5-1 to TRBJ2-2; TRBD1 aligns across 8 bases. CDR1 and CDR2 (germline): SGHRS, YFSETQ. This CDR3 comprises 16 residues. V dropped 1 base and J dropped 2; count of bases not matched to a gene: 4. Here the CDR3 reads CASSLIGQGNTGELFF. The CDR3 DNA follows: TGCGCCAGCAGCTTGATCGGACAGGGTAACACCGGGGAGCTGTTTTTT.

About this clone: An end of the junction differs from the germline gene, which may be a read error. This rearrangement joins TRBV27 to TRBJ1-3; D remains unclear. CDR3 size: 14 residues. From germline, CDR1 is MNHEY and CDR2 SMNVEV (reference sequence). CDR3 coding DNA: TGTGCCAGCAGTGTATCCTACTCTGGAAACACCATATATTTT. Its protein is CASSVSYSGNTIYF.

This CDR3 is CASSQDQSGRVGRSNQPQHF. The CDR3 DNA reads as TGCGCCAGCAGCCAAGATCAGTCGGGCAGGGTCGGGCGTAGCAATCAGCCCCAGCATTTT. V is TRBV4-1 and J is TRBJ1-5, with a weak D call TRBD1 (5 bases). The CDR3 is 20 residues long. Germline loops: CDR1 MGHRA, CDR2 YSYEKL. The germline V and J ends were trimmed by 0 bases and 0 bases, with 21 bases remaining between them.

V usage is TRBV6-5 and J usage is TRBJ2-7, with 8 bases lining up with TRBD1. CDR1 is MNHEY and CDR2 is SVGAGI in the germline V gene. The CDR3 runs 14 residues. The V and J ends lost 6 bases and 7 bases, in that order; junction bases with no gene match: 11. DNA for the CDR3: TGTGCCAGCAGGCCGACAGGGGACGCTCGGGAGCAGTACTTC. It translates to CASRPTGDAREQYF.

This chain joins TRBV10-2 and TRBJ2-2; possible D gene TRBD2, 5 bases. The CDR3 runs 14 residues. V lost 4 bases and J 4 bases, leaving 10 bases between the germline ends. Germline CDR1 and CDR2: WSHSY and SAAADI. The CDR3 sequence: CASSATSFTGELFF. In nucleotides, the CDR3 is TGCGCCAGCAGTGCTACTAGTTTCACCGGGGAGCTGTTTTTT.

The chain links TRBV5-1 to TRBJ1-4, with 7 bases identical to TRBD1. The CDR3 has 14 residues. The germline CDR1 and CDR2 sequences are SGHRS and YFSETQ. V shed 2 bases and J 8 bases; nucleotides not matched to a gene: 6. The CDR3 nucleotides are TGCGCCAGCAGCTTCCGGGACAGCGGCGAAAAACTGTTTTTT. This encodes CASSFRDSGEKLFF.

V usage is TRBV9 and J usage is TRBJ1-2, with D perhaps TRBD1 (5 bases). Trimming left V 7 bases short and J 4 bases short, with 14 bases between. This CDR3 region has 13 residues. Germline lookup yields CDR1 SGDLS and CDR2 YYNGEE. This chain's CDR3 is CASGGSNFYGYTF. The CDR3 region has the DNA TGTGCCAGCGGGGGGTCTAATTTCTATGGCTACACCTTC.

The V and J genes are TRBV2 and TRBJ2-1, with D unclear. The CDR3 runs 12 residues. CDR1 and CDR2 (germline): SNHLY, FYNNEI. Trimming removed 4 bases from V and 4 bases from J, with 5 bases in between. The CDR3 sequence: CASSVQYNEQFF. The DNA of the CDR3 is TGTGCCAGCAGTGTCCAATACAATGAGCAGTTCTTC.

The chain recombines TRBV11-3 with TRBJ2-3, with D possibly matching TRBD1 (6 bases). CDR3 length: 14 amino acids. Germline V lookup: CDR1 SGHNT, CDR2 YENEEA. Trimming removed 3 bases from V and 4 bases from J, with 11 bases in between. The CDR3 reads CASSFLQGPDTQYF. The CDR3 region has the DNA TGTGCCAGCAGCTTCCTACAGGGACCAGATACGCAGTATTTT.

The V and J genes are TRBV9 and TRBJ1-6; maybe TRBD1 (6 bases). V was cut by 3 bases and J by 3 bases, with 10 bases left in between. Germline values: CDR1 SGDLS, CDR2 YYNGEE. This CDR3 is built from 15 residues. The DNA of the CDR3 is TGTGCCAGCAGCGCCAGGGACAACTATAATTCACCCCTCCACTTT. Its translation is CASSARDNYNSPLHF.

The rearrangement joins TRBV7-9 to TRBJ1-2, with a possible D match to TRBD1 (5 bases). Between the trimmed V and J ends, which lost 2 bases and 0 bases, there was a span of 7 bases. The CDR3 consists of 14 residues. Germline V gene lookup returns CDR1 SEHNR and CDR2 FQNEAQ (reference sequence). The CDR3 nucleotides read TGTGCCAGCAGCTTACAGGGCACTAACTATGGCTACACCTTC. Amino acid sequence: CASSLQGTNYGYTF.

The CDR3 sequence is CASSPRTGGANEQFF. CDR3 DNA: TGCGCCAGCAGCCCCAGGACAGGGGGCGCGAATGAGCAGTTCTTC. This chain links TRBV5-1 with TRBJ2-1; 11 nucleotides line up with TRBD1. The V gene's germline CDR1 is SGHRS and CDR2 YFSETQ. After removal of 4 bases from V and 7 bases from J, the junction contained 7 bases not matched to a gene. The CDR3 has 15 amino acids.

This chain links TRBV29-1 with TRBJ2-7; tentatively, D is TRBD1 (6 bases). Trimming left V 4 bases short and J 6 bases short, with 16 bases between. Germline V gene lookup returns CDR1 SQVTM and CDR2 ANQGSEA. The CDR3 spans 13 residues. The CDR3 region has the DNA TGCAGCGTTGTGGCAGGGGTACGGGTCGAGCAGTACTTC. It codes for CSVVAGVRVEQYF.

The V gene is TRBV2, the J gene TRBJ1-6; 8 bases align to TRBD1. The germline gives CDR1 SNHLY, CDR2 FYNNEI. The V segment lost 0 bases and the J segment 9 bases; nucleotides outside the gene matches: 7. The CDR3 has 16 residues. The CDR3 loop is CASSEAASGGRSPLHF. CDR3 coding DNA: TGTGCCAGCAGTGAAGCTGCGTCAGGGGGCCGTTCACCCCTCCACTTT. Looking up the rest from reference TRBV2 and TRBJ1-6 gives the full variable domain: EPEVTQTPSHQVTQMGQEVILRCVPISNHLYFYWYRQILGQKVEFLVSFYNNEISEKSEIFDDQFSVERPDGSNFTLKIRSTKLEDSAMYFCASSEAASGGRSPLHFGNGTRLTVT.

The chain carries TRBV7-9 and TRBJ2-1; 9 nucleotides agree with TRBD2. There are 17 residues in the CDR3. The junction had 6 bases not matched to a gene; V was cut back by 0 bases and J by 3 bases. Germline V lookup: CDR1 SEHNR, CDR2 FQNEAQ (reference sequence). Here the CDR3 reads CASSLASTSGYYNEQFF. CDR3 coding DNA: TGTGCCAGCAGCTTAGCGTCTACTAGCGGGTACTACAATGAGCAGTTCTTC.

The J gene is TRBJ1-2, the V gene TRBV28; TRBD1 matches at 8 bases. The CDR3 totals 15 residues. J lost 4 bases, V lost 5 bases, and 9 bases had no gene match. Per germline, CDR1 MDHEN and CDR2 SYDVKM. The DNA for the CDR3 is TGTGCCAGCAGTCCTGCAACAGGGGGGGTCTATGGCTACACCTTC. This codes for CASSPATGGVYGYTF.